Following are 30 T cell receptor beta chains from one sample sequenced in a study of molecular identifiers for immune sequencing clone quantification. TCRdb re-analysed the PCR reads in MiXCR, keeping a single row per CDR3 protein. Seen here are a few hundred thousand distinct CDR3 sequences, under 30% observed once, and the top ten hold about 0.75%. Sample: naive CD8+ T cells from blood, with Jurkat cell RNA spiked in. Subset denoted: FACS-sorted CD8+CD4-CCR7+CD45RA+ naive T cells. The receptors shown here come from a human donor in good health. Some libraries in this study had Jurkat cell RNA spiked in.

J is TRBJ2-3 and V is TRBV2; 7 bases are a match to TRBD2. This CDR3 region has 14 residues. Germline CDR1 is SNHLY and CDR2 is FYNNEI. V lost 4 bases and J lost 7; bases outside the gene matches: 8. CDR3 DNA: TGTGCCAGCAGTGCCTTACTAGCGTTCAATACGCAGTATTTT. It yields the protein CASSALLAFNTQYF. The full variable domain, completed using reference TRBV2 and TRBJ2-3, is EPEVTQTPSHQVTQMGQEVILRCVPISNHLYFYWYRQILGQKVEFLVSFYNNEISEKSEIFDDQFSVERPDGSNFTLKIRSTKLEDSAMYFCASSALLAFNTQYFGPGTRLTVL.

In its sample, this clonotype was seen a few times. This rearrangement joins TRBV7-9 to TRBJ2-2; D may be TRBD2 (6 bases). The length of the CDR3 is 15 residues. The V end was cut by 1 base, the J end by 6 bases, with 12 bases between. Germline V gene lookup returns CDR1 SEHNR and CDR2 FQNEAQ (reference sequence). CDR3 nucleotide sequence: TGTGCCAGCAGCTTAGGCGGGAACGGGCCCGGGGAGCTGTTTTTT. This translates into CASSLGGNGPGELFF.

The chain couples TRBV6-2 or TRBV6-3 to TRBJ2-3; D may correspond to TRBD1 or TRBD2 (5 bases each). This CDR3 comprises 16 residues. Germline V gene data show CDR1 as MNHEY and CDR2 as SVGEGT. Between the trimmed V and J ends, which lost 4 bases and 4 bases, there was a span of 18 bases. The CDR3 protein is CASSLMASEGPDTQYF. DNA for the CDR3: TGTGCCAGCAGTTTAATGGCTTCAGAGGGGCCAGATACGCAGTATTTT.

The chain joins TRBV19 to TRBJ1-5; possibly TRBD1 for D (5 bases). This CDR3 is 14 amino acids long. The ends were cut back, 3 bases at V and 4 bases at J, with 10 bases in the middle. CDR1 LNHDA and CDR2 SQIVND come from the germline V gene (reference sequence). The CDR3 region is CASSIRQGNQPQHF. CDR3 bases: TGTGCCAGTAGTATTCGCCAGGGAAATCAGCCCCAGCATTTT.

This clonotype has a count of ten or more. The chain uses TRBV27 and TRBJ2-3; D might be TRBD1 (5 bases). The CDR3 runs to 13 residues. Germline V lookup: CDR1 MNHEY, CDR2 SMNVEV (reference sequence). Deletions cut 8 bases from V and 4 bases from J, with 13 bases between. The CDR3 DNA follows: TGTGCCAGCGGACAAGAAGGGGCAGATACGCAGTATTTT. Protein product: CASGQEGADTQYF.

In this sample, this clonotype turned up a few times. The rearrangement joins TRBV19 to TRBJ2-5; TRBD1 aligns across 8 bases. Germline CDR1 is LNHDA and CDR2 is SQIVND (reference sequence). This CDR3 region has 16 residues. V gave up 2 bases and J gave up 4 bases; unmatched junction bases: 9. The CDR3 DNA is TGTGCCAGTAGTATAATGGGACAGGCCGGCCGAGAGACCCAGTACTTC. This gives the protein CASSIMGQAGRETQYF.

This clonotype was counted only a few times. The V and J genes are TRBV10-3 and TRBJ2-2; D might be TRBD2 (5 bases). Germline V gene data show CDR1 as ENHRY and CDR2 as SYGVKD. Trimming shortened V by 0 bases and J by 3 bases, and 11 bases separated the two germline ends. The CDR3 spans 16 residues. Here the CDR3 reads CAISESISGHTGELFF. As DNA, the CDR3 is TGTGCCATCAGTGAGTCGATCAGCGGACACACCGGGGAGCTGTTTTTT.

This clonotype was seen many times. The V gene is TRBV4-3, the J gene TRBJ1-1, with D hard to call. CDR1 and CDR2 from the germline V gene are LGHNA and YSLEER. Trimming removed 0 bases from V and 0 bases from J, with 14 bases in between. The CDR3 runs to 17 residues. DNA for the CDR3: TGCGCCAGCAGCCAAGATCGGTTTGGGATCTTGAACACTGAAGCTTTCTTT. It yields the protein CASSQDRFGILNTEAFF.

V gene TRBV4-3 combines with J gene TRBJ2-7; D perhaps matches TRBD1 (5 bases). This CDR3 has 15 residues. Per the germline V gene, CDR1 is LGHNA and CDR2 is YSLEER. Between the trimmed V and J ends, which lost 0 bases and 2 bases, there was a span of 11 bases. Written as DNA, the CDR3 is TGCGCCAGCAGCCAAGATAGGACACGTGCCTACGAGCAGTACTTC. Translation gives CASSQDRTRAYEQYF.

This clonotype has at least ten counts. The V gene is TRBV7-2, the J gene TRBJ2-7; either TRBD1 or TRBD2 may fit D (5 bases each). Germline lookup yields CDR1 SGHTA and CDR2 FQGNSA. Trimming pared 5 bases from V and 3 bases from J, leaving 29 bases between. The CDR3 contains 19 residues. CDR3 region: CASSPREHTKRGSDYEQYF. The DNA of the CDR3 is TGTGCCAGCAGCCCCCGGGAACATACTAAGAGGGGTAGCGACTACGAGCAGTACTTC.

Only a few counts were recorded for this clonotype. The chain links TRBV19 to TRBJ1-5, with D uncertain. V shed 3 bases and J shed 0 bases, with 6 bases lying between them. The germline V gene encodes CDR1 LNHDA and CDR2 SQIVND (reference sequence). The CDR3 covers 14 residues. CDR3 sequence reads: CASSIQDSNQPQHF. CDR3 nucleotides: TGTGCCAGTAGTATCCAAGATAGCAATCAGCCCCAGCATTTT.

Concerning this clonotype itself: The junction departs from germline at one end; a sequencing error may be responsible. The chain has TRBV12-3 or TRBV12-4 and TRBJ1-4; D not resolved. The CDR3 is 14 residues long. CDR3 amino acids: CASTPLGPNEKLCF. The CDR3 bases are TGTGCCAGCACCCCCCTCGGGCCGAATGAAAAACTGTGTTTT.

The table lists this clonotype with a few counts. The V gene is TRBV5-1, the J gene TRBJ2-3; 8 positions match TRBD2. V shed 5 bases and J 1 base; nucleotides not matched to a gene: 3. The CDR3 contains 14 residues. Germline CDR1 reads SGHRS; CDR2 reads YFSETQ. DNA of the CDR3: TGCGCCAGCAGAGGGCGGGGGGGCACAGATACGCAGTATTTT. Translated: CASRGRGGTDTQYF.

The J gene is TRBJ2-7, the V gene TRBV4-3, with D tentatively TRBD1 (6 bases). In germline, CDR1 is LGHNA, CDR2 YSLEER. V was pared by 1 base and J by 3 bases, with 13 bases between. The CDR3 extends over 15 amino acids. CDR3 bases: TGCGCCAGCAGCCAAGGCCGAGACAGGCACTACGAGCAGTACTTC. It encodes CASSQGRDRHYEQYF.

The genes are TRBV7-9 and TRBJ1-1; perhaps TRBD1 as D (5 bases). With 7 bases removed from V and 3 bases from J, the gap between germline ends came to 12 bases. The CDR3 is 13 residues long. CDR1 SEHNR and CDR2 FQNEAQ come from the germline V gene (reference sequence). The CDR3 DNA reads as TGTGCCAGCACGTGGGGCATAGACACTGAAGCTTTCTTT. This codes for CASTWGIDTEAFF.

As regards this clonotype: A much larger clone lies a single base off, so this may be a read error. The CDR3 sequence is CAISGSALGTEAFF. DNA of the CDR3: TGTGCCATCAGTGGTTCCGCCTTGGGGACTGAAGCTTTCTTT. This chain connects TRBV10-3 to TRBJ1-1; D unresolved. This CDR3 comprises 14 residues. Trimming took 4 bases from V and 5 from J, leaving 14 bases between them. Germline CDR1 reads ENHRY; CDR2 reads SYGVKD.

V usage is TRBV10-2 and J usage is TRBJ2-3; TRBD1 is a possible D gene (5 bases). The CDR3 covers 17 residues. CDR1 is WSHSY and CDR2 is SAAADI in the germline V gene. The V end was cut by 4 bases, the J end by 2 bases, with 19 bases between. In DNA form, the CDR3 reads TGCGCCAGCAGTGGCCAAGACAGACTCCCGTTCACAGATACGCAGTATTTT. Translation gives CASSGQDRLPFTDTQYF.

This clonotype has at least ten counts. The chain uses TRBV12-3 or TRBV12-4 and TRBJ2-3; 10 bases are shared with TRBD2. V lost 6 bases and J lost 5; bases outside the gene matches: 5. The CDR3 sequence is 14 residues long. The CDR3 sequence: CASSLAGAGDTQYF. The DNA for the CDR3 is TGTGCCAGCAGCCTAGCGGGGGCCGGAGATACGCAGTATTTT.

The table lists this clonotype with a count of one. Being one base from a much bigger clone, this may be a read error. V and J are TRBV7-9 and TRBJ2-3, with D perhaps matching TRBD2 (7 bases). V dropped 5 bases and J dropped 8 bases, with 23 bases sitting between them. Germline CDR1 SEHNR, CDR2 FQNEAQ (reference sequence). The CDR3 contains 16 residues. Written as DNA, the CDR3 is TGTGCCAGCAGCCCCAGTCCGGGGGGCCTCGCAGGTACGCAGTATTTT. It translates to CASSPSPGGLAGTQYF.

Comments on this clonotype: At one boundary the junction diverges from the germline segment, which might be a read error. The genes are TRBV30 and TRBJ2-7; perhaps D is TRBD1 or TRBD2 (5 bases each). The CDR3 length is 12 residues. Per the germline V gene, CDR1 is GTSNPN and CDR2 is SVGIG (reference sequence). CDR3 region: CARSMGAYEQYF. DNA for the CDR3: TGTGCCCGGAGTATGGGGGCCTACGAGCAGTACTTC.

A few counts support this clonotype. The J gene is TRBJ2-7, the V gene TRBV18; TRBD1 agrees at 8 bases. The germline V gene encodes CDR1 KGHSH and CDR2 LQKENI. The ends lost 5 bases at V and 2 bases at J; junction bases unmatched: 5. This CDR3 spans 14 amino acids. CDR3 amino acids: CASSARDRTYEQYF. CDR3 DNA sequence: TGTGCCAGCTCAGCCCGGGACAGGACCTACGAGCAGTACTTC.

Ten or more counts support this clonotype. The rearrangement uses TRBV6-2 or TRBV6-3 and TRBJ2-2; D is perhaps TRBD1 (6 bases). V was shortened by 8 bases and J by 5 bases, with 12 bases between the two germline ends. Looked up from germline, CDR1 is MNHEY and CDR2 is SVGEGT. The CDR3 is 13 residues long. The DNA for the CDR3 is TGTGCCAGCTACAGGGAATGGACCGGGGAGCTGTTTTTT. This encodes CASYREWTGELFF.

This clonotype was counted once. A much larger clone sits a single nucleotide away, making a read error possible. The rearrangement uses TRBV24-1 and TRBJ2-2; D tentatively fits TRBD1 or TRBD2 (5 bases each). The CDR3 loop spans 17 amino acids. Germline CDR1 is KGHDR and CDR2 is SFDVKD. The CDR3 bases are TGTGCCACCGGTGATACACCCGGGACCCCGAACACCGGGGAGCTGTTTTTT. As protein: CATGDTPGTPNTGELFF.

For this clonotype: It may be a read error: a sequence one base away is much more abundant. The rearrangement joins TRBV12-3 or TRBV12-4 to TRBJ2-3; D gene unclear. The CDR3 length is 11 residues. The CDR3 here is CASIASDAQYF. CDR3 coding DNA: TGTGCCAGTATAGCCTCAGATGCGCAGTATTTT.

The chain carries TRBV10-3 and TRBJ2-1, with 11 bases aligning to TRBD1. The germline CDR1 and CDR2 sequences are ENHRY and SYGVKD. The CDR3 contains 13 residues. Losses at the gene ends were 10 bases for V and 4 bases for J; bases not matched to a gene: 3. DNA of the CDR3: TGTGCCACTGGGGACAGGGGGTACAATGAGCAGTTCTTC. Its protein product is CATGDRGYNEQFF.

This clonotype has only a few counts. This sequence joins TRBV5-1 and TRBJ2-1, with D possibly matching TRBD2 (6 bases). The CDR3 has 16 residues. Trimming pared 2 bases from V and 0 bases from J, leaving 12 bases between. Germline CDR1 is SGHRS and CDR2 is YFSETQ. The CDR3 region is CASSLWGESSYNEQFF. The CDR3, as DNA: TGCGCCAGCAGCTTATGGGGGGAGAGCTCCTACAATGAGCAGTTCTTC. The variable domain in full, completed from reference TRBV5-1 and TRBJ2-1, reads KAGVTQTPRYLIKTRGQQVTLSCSPISGHRSVSWYQQTPGQGLQFLFEYFSETQRNKGNFPGRFSGRQFSNSRSEMNVSTLELGDSALYLCASSLWGESSYNEQFFGPGTRLTVL.

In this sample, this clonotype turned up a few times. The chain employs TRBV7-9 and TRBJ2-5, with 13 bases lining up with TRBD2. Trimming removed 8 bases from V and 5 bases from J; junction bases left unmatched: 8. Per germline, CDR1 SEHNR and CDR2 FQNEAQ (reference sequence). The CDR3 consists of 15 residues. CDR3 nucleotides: TGTGCCAGCGCCACGACTAGCGGGAGGTTGGAGACCCAGTACTTC. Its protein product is CASATTSGRLETQYF.

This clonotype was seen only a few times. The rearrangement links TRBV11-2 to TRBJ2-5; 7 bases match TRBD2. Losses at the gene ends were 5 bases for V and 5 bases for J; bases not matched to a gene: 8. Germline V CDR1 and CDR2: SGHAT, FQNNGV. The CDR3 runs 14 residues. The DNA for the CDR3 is TGTGCCAGCAGCCTGAGCGGGACTGGTGAGACCCAGTACTTC. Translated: CASSLSGTGETQYF. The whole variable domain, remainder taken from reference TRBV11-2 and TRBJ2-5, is EAGVAQSPRYKIIEKRQSVAFWCNPISGHATLYWYQQILGQGPKLLIQFQNNGVVDDSQLPKDRFSAERLKGVDSTLKIQPAKLEDSAVYLCASSLSGTGETQYFGPGTRLLVL.

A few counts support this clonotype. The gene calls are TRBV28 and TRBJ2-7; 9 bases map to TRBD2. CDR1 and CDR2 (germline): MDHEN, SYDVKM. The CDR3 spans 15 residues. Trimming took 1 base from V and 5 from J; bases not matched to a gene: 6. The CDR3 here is CASSLFTSGFHEQYF. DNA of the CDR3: TGTGCCAGCAGTTTATTTACTAGCGGGTTCCACGAGCAGTACTTC.

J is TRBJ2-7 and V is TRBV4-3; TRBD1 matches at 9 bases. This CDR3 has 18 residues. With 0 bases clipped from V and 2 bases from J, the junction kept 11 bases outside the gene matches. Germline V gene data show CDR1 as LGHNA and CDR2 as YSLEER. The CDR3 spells CASSQDSVTGGHAYEQYF. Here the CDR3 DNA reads TGCGCCAGCAGCCAAGATTCTGTGACAGGGGGACATGCCTACGAGCAGTACTTC.